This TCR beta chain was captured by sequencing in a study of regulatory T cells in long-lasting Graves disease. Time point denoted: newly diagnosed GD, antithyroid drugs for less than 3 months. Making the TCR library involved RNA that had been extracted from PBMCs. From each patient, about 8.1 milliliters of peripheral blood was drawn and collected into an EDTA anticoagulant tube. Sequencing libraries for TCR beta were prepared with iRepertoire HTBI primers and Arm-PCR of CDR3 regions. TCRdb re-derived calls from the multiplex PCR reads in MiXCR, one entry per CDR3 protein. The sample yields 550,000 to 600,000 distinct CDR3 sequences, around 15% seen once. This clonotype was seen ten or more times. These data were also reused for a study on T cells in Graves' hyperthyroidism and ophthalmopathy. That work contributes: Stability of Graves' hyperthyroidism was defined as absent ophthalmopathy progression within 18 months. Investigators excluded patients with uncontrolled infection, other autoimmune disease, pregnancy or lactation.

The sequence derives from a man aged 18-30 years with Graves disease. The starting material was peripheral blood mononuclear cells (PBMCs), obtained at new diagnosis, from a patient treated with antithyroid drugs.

DNA for the CDR3: TGTGCCAGCAGCTTATGGTACAGGGGCCAGGGTGAGCAGTTCTTC. Translated: CASSLWYRGQGEQFF. The V gene is TRBV11-3, the J gene TRBJ2-1; TRBD1 matches 7 bases. J lost 9 bases, V lost 2 bases, and 10 bases had no gene match. CDR3 length: 15 amino acids. Germline loops: CDR1 SGHNT, CDR2 YENEEA.